This T cell receptor (beta chain) was sequenced during a study of a mutant IDH1 vaccine in newly diagnosed glioma. V was pared by 0 bases and J by 7 bases, with 9 bases between. Germline V gene data show CDR1 as GTSNPN and CDR2 as SVGIG (reference sequence). The CDR3 extends over 13 amino acids. Sequenced by immunoSEQ multiplex PCR; TCRdb stores in-frame clones only, minus some. The table records roughly 60,000 clones, roughly 80% of them present only once. Concerning this clone: Its antigen is still unknown.

The time point denotes: week 23, last vaccination. Topical imiquimod was applied with each vaccine dose, which held 300 ug of mutant IDH1 20-mer peptide. The source of this sequence is a man aged 35-49 years with glioma. The gene calls are TRBV30 and TRBJ1-4; no firm D call. Source: PBMCs, taken from a glioma patient whose treatment included an IDH1 peptide vaccine. The DNA for the CDR3 is TGTGCCTGGAGTGTTAGTCGGGTTGAAAAACTGTTTTTT. Its translation: CAWSVSRVEKLFF.